This T cell receptor beta chain was found in a study of control samples from healthy donors and cancer patients. Data came from immunoSEQ multiplex PCR; TCRdb stores just in-frame clones and leaves some out. The table lists 100,000 to 150,000 clones, about 93% of them singletons, with roughly 2.7% in the top ten. CDR3 length equals 13 residues. The V gene lost 5 bases and the J gene lost 1 base, with 8 bases spanning the gap. CDR1 SGHTA and CDR2 FQGTGA come from the germline V gene. Of note for this clone: The sample holds other DNA sequences that translate to the same CDR3.

The source of this sequence is a man between 40 and 49 years old in good health. V gene TRBV7-3 combines with J gene TRBJ1-1; a weak D match, TRBD1 (5 bases). Sequencing was performed on blood. The CDR3 spells CASSLGQNTEAFF. CDR3 in DNA: TGTGCCAGCAGCCTAGGACAGAACACTGAAGCTTTCTTT.